This T cell receptor beta chain was captured by sequencing in a study of blood T cell repertoires in COVID-19. Study as a whole: Sample material is recorded as cDNA or gDNA derived from T cells, B-cell-depleted T cells, or PBMCs.

Trimming pared 2 bases from V and 0 bases from J, leaving 10 bases between. The CDR3 sequence is 15 residues long. Germline CDR1 is SGHAT and CDR2 is FQNNGV. Per the study methods: Quantification of nucleated cells was approximated via reference gene primer amplification. Method: immunoSEQ multiplex PCR; TCRdb's copy keeps in-frame clones and lacks some. The V and J calls and clone size are taken from that table; D and trimming were inferred from the DNA. This table has around 250,000 clones, over 80% appearing once. Participants spanned ages about 18 to 90 years and resided in about two dozen US areas. Participants reported their clinical history, and cohort assignment relied on those reports.

The clonotype was recovered from a human donor in a cohort exposed to, infected with or recovered from COVID-19 (not recorded which). The donor label of this sample is uncertain. Sequencing was performed on PBMCs or T cells enriched from blood (not recorded which). The V call is TRBV11-2, the J call TRBJ1-1, with D uncertain. The CDR3 DNA reads TGTGCCAGCAGCTTACTAAAGATTCTGAACACTGAAGCTTTCTTT. This sequence encodes CASSLLKILNTEAFF.